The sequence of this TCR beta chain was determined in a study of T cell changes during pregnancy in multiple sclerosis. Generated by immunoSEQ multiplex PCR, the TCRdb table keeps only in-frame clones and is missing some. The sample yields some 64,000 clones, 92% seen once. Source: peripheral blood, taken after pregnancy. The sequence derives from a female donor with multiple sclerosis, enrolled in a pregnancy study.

Here the CDR3 reads CASSPERGTFSYEQYF. The CDR3 DNA sequence: TGTGCCAGCAGCCCAGAACGCGGGACTTTCTCCTACGAGCAGTACTTC. V usage is TRBV16 and J usage is TRBJ2-7, with D possibly TRBD2 on 6 matching bases. Trimming removed 4 bases from V and 0 bases from J, with 16 bases in between. This CDR3 has 16 amino acids. The germline V gene encodes CDR1 KGHSY and CDR2 FQNENV. Drawing the rest from reference TRBV16 and TRBJ2-7, the complete variable domain is GEEVAQTPKHLVRGEGQKAKLYCAPIKGHSYVFWYQQVLKNEFKFLISFQNENVFDETGMPKERFSAKCLPNSPCSLEIQATKLEDSAVYFCASSPERGTFSYEQYFGPGTRLTVT.